This T cell receptor (beta chain) was sequenced in a study of cytomegalovirus exposure and HLA in healthy donors. Regarding this clone: Its antigen is not identified.

CDR3 length equals 15 residues. Germline lookup yields CDR1 MNHEY and CDR2 SMNVEV (reference sequence). V shed 7 bases and J shed 4 bases, with 16 bases lying between them. Primers for the PCR totalled 60 Vbeta and 13 Jbeta. Here immunoSEQ multiplex PCR was the method, and the copy in TCRdb shows in-frame clones only, minus some. The table has roughly 130,000 clones, about 80% seen once. Whole-study results and caveats: Listed as cytomegalovirus-associated were over 150 TCR beta chains. Near-uniform donor sequencing depth was presumed by presence/absence analyses. Per published reports, the classifier diagnosed cytomegalovirus status with high specificity and sensitivity. A later analysis associated 15,000 or so TCR beta sequences with HLA alleles at a 0.05 false discovery rate.

Source material: PBMCs. This clonotype originated in a man younger than 45 in good health and CMV-seronegative. V and J are TRBV27 and TRBJ2-2; possibly TRBD2 for D (5 bases). The CDR3 spells CASTTFRRSTGELFF. The CDR3 region has the DNA TGTGCCAGCACCACTTTCAGGAGGAGCACCGGGGAGCTGTTTTTT.